This T cell receptor beta chain was sequenced in a study of metastatic and nonmetastatic thyroid tumors (TCRdb year 2020). Context from the whole study: The researchers compared repertoires between peripheral blood samples and tumor or nodule tissue samples from patients with malignant or benign thyroid disease.

In the case of this clone: The specificity of this receptor is unknown. Base-call qualities are not available, and no considerably larger clone is one nucleotide away.

Library creation used PCR. The run used an Illumina HiSeq 4000. The TCR beta-chain CDR3 region of each patient was profiled by high-throughput sequencing. The published analysis was carried out like this. CDR3 differences across clinicopathological groups were used to build a classifier for discriminating distant-metastatic papillary thyroid cancer patients. Repertoire diversity was assessed with the Shannon index, and tumor-blood repertoire similarity with the Morisita-Horn index. The public reads were run again by TCRdb, first through fastp at Q25 and then through MiXCR, and only productive beta chains were kept. The V and J calls reflect TCRdb's pipeline rather than the authors' work. The sample table contains 11,000 or so clones; only one count was recorded for 35% to 45% of them. The ten largest make up about a sixth of the sample. On the study overall, not on this receptor specifically: In both blood and tumor samples, TCR beta diversity was reported to be significantly higher in malignant tumors than in benign nodules.

No patient had received any treatment before thyroid surgery. Using T-cell receptor beta sequencing, the researchers looked back retrospectively at clinical samples from patients, gathered between about 2012 and 2018. The junction shows trimming of 4 bases on V and 0 bases on J, plus 17 bases between the germline ends. The germline V gene sets CDR1 to SNHLY and CDR2 to FYNNEI. The CDR3 covers 17 residues, taking in both the cysteine and the phenylalanine. The entry retains the CDR3 DNA only, 51 bases that are in frame from base 1. The clonotype was recovered from a female donor with papillary thyroid cancer or a benign thyroid nodule (not recorded which). Some clones in this sample may be carry-over from other donors' samples. Sequencing was done on a sample of tumor tissue. The V and J segments used are TRBV2 and TRBJ2-3, with the D gene possibly TRBD1 or TRBD2, each one fitting 6 bases. The CDR3 reads as follows: CASSAGAPSTSTDTQYF. The nucleotide sequence reads as follows: TGTGCCAGCAGTGCGGGGGCCCCCTCCACTAGCACAGATACGCAGTATTTT.